Listed here is a single T cell receptor beta chain. Its target is not known. Produced via immunoSEQ multiplex PCR; TCRdb's table is partial and in-frame only. The sample has some 260,000 clones, about nine tenths seen once. The entry originates in a study of cytomegalovirus exposure and HLA in healthy donors. Per germline, CDR1 MNHEY and CDR2 SVGAGI. V was clipped by 4 bases and J by 2 bases, with 10 bases between them. The CDR3 is 14 amino acids. Study-level findings and limits: CMV antigen specificity was confirmed in vitro for a few CMV-associated chains.

This rearrangement joins TRBV6-5 to TRBJ2-3; possibly TRBD1 for D (5 bases). The receptor's source is a woman aged 30 to 39 in good health and CMV-seronegative. The sequencing input was PBMCs. The CDR3 reads CASSLIRATDTQYF. CDR3 in DNA: TGTGCCAGCAGTTTAATCAGGGCCACAGATACGCAGTATTTT.